This T cell receptor beta chain was obtained from a study of blood T cells in healthy people across ages. Study-level findings and limits: Researchers deemed the diversity estimates from one million T cells underestimates.

V shed 3 bases and J shed 7 bases, with 22 bases lying between them. This CDR3 comprises 15 residues. Germline V gene data show CDR1 as DFQATT and CDR2 as SNEGSKA (reference sequence). About this clonotype: Its matching antigen is unknown.

Using a J-beta primer mix together with a sample-barcoded 5' primer, a second PCR was run for about 6 to 11 cycles. TCRdb re-called the 5' RACE reads through MiXCR, storing one row per CDR3 protein. The table has around 2 million distinct CDR3 sequences, approximately 40% seen once; the top ten hold about 21%. Input material: blood. The rearrangement links TRBV20-1 to TRBJ2-7, with D perhaps matching TRBD1 (6 bases). This sequence originates from a human donor in good health. CDR3 in amino acids: CSASQLTGPGEEQYF. CDR3 in DNA: TGCAGTGCTAGCCAACTGACGGGTCCAGGGGAGGAGCAGTACTTC.